A single sample gave rise to the 7 T cell receptor beta chains below, sequenced in a study of cytomegalovirus exposure and HLA in healthy donors. 13 Jbeta primers and 60 Vbeta primers were used for the PCR. Assay: immunoSEQ multiplex PCR; the TCRdb copy retains only in-frame clones and omits some. The table shows some 150,000 clones, with 70% to 80% occurring only once. The material sequenced was PBMCs. These receptors came from a male donor in good health and CMV-seronegative.

The rearrangement links TRBV21-1 to TRBJ1-5; the D call of TRBD1 is as the table states it, not checked on the DNA. TRBV21-1 is a recognized pseudogene. The CDR3 extends over 21 amino acids. The CDR3 nucleotides read TGTGCCAGCAGCACGACTCAGCGCCCCGGGACAGAATACTTTAGCAATCAGCCCCAGCATTTT. Translating it yields CASSTTQRPGTEYFSNQPQHF.

J is TRBJ1-4 and V is TRBV25-1; 9 bases map to TRBD1. CDR3 length: 15 residues. V gave up 4 bases and J gave up 2 bases; unmatched junction bases: 2. The germline CDR1 and CDR2 sequences are MGHDK and SYGVNS. The CDR3 here is CASSAQGATNEKLFF. The CDR3 region has the DNA TGTGCCAGCAGTGCACAGGGGGCGACTAATGAAAAACTGTTTTTT.

The chain links TRBV28 to TRBJ1-2; 10 nucleotides match TRBD1. Unmatched junction bases numbered 4, after V lost 2 bases and J lost 7 bases. The CDR3 contains 14 residues. Per germline, CDR1 MDHEN and CDR2 SYDVKM. The CDR3: CASSLPDRGPGYTF. The CDR3 DNA reads as TGTGCCAGCAGTTTACCCGACAGGGGGCCTGGCTACACCTTC.

This chain connects TRBV7-2 to TRBJ1-1; unclear D gene. The CDR3 is 14 amino acids. Per germline, CDR1 SGHTA and CDR2 FQGNSA. Trimming left V 5 bases short and J 1 base short, with 11 bases between. CDR3 in amino acids: CASSLIRWNTEAFF. DNA of the CDR3: TGTGCCAGCAGCCTTATTCGGTGGAACACTGAAGCTTTCTTT.

This clone has more than one count but fewer than ten. This chain connects TRBV7-2 to TRBJ1-1; D may be TRBD1 (6 bases). V was pared by 2 bases and J by 6 bases, with 10 bases between. Looked up from germline, CDR1 is SGHTA and CDR2 is FQGNSA. The CDR3 sequence is 13 residues long. This CDR3 reads CASSLRGGAEAFF. The CDR3 DNA sequence: TGTGCCAGCAGCTTAAGGGGGGGCGCTGAAGCTTTCTTT. Combining the CDR3 with reference TRBV7-2 and TRBJ1-1 gives the whole variable domain GAGVSQSPSNKVTEKGKDVELRCDPISGHTALYWYRQSLGQGLEFLIYFQGNSAPDKSGLPSDRFSAERTGGSVSTLTIQRTQQEDSAVYLCASSLRGGAEAFFGQGTRLTVV.

V is TRBV4-2 and J is TRBJ1-2; tentative D call: TRBD1 (6 bases). Deletions cut 1 base from V and 7 bases from J, with 16 bases between. The V gene's germline CDR1 is LGHNA and CDR2 YNFKEQ. This CDR3 spans 15 amino acids. The CDR3 DNA reads as TGTGCCAGCAGCCAAGTTAGGGGGGGGGCGAGTGGCTACACCTTC. Its protein is CASSQVRGGASGYTF.

The chain recombines TRBV11-2 with TRBJ1-2, with a weak D call TRBD1 (5 bases). V lost 3 bases, J lost 8 bases, and 10 bases lay in between. The CDR3 sequence is 12 residues long. The germline CDR1 and CDR2 sequences are SGHAT and FQNNGV. CDR3 coding DNA: TGTGCCAGCAGCTTCAACAGGCGGGGCTACACCTTC. It encodes CASSFNRRGYTF.